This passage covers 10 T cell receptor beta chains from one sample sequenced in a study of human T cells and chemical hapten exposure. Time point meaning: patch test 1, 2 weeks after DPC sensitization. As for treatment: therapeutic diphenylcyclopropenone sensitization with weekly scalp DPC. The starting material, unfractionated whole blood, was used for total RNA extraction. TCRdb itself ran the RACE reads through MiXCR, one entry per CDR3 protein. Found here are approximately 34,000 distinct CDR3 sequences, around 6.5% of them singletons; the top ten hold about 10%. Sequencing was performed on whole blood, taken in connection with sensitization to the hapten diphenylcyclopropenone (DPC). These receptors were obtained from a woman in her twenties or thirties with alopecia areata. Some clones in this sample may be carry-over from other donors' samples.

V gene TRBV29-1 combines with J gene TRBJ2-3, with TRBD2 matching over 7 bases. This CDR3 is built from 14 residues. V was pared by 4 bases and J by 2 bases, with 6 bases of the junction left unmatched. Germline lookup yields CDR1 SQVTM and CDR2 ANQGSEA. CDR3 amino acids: CSVGGSGFTDTQYF. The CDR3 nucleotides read TGCAGCGTTGGCGGTAGCGGGTTCACAGATACGCAGTATTTT.

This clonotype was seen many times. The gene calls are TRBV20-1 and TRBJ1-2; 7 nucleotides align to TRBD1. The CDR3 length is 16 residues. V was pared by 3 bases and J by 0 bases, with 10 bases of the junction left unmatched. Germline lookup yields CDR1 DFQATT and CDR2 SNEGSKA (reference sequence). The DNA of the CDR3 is TGCAGTGCTAGTTTTTCCGAGACAGGGTCTAACTATGGCTACACCTTC. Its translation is CSASFSETGSNYGYTF.

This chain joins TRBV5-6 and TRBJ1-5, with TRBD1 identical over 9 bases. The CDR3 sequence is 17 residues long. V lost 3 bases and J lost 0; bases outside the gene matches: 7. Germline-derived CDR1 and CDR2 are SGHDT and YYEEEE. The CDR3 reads CASSYGTGIYSNQPQHF. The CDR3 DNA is TGTGCCAGCAGCTATGGGACAGGGATCTATAGCAATCAGCCCCAGCATTTT.

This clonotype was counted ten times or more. The CDR3 loop is CASSLTGGSSDEQFF. CDR3 DNA sequence: TGTGCCAGCAGCTTAACGGGGGGTTCTTCGGATGAGCAGTTCTTC. This chain uses TRBV7-3 with TRBJ2-1, with a tentative D call TRBD2 (6 bases). The V end was cut by 0 bases, the J end by 8 bases, with 14 bases between. The CDR3 totals 15 residues. CDR1 and CDR2 (germline): SGHTA, FQGTGA.

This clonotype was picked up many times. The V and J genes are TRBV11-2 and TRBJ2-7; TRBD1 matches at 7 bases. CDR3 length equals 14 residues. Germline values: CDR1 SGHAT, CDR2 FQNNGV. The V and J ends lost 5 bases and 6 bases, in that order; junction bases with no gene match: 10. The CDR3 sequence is CASSRRQGLGEQYF. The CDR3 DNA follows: TGTGCCAGCAGCAGACGACAGGGATTGGGCGAGCAGTACTTC.

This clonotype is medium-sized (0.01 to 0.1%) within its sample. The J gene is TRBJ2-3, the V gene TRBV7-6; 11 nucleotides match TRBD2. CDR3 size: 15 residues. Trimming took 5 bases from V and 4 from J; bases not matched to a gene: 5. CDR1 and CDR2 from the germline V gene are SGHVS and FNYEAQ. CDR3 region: CASSTSGGVADTQYF. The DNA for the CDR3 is TGTGCCAGCAGCACTAGCGGGGGAGTCGCAGATACGCAGTATTTT. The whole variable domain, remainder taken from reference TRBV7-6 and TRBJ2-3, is GAGVSQSPRYKVTKRGQDVALRCDPISGHVSLYWYRQALGQGPEFLTYFNYEAQQDKSGLPNDRFSAERPEGSISTLTIQRTEQRDSAMYRCASSTSGGVADTQYFGPGTRLTVL.

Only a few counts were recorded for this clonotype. CDR3 bases: TGTGCCAGCAGCTTACCTGTTGGGGCCAACGTCCTGACTTTC. Its translation is CASSLPVGANVLTF. The V call is TRBV11-1, the J call TRBJ2-6; D unresolved. Germline values: CDR1 SGHAT, CDR2 FQDESV (reference sequence). CDR3 size: 14 residues. Trimming removed 2 bases at V and 3 bases at J, with 5 bases between.

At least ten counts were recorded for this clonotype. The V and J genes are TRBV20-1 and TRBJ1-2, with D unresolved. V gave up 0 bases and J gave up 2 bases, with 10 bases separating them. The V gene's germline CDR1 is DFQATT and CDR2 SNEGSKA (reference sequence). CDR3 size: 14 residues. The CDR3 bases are TGCAGTGCTAGAGAAGTGAACAAAAACTATGGCTACACCTTC. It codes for CSAREVNKNYGYTF.

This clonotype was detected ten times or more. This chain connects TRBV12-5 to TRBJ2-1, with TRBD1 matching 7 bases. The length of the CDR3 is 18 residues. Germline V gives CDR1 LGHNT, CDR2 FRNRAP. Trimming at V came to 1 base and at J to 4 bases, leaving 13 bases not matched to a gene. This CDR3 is CASGLDLETGRGYNEQFF. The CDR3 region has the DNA TGTGCTAGTGGTTTGGATCTTGAGACAGGGAGAGGGTACAATGAGCAGTTCTTC.

The CDR3 nucleotides are TGTGCCAGCAGCCTACCCTGGGACAGACGATCCTACGAGCAGTACTTC. This sequence encodes CASSLPWDRRSYEQYF. The gene calls are TRBV5-5 and TRBJ2-7; 7 bases fit TRBD1. The length of the CDR3 is 16 residues. V shed 4 bases and J 1 base; nucleotides not matched to a gene: 11. Germline V gene data show CDR1 as SGHKS and CDR2 as YYEKEE (reference sequence).